This T cell receptor (beta chain) was recorded in a study of CD8 T cells in Susac syndrome. Random-hexamer reverse transcription was applied to roughly 0.5 to 1 ug RNA. Amplification of the TCR beta CDR3 was carried out by immunoSEQ multiplex PCR, which spanned a total of 54 Vbeta and 13 Jbeta segments. Via MiXCR, TCRdb re-called the immunoSEQ multiplex PCR reads, giving one row per CDR3 protein. The sample has around 220,000 distinct CDR3 sequences, roughly 90% seen once. Sequencing of TCR beta, carried out with a high-throughput approach, was applied to CD8+ and CD4+ T cells from the blood. Relapsing-remitting disease, either stable or active, was present in the multiple sclerosis controls, who were treatment-naive patients. Purification of the CD8+ and CD4+ T cells relied on negative isolation, and TEMRA cells underwent FACS enrichment. Germline V gene lookup returns CDR1 DFQATT and CDR2 SNEGSKA (reference sequence). This CDR3 is 13 amino acids long. Deletions cut 4 bases from V and 8 bases from J, with 15 bases between.

V usage is TRBV20-1 and J usage is TRBJ2-1; no clear D. This clonotype was obtained from a human donor with multiple sclerosis. Material: CD8+ T cells from PBMCs. CDR3 loop: CSATEIVVYEQFF. Here the CDR3 DNA reads TGCAGTGCTACGGAGATTGTGGTCTATGAGCAGTTCTTC.